Below, 19 T cell receptor beta chains from the same sample are listed, as sequenced in a study of regulatory T cells in long-lasting Graves disease. Time point specified: newly diagnosed GD, antithyroid drugs for less than 3 months. PBMCs provided the RNA from which the TCR library was made. Relying on iRepertoire HTBI primers and Arm-PCR of CDR3 regions, the team built TCR beta libraries. TCRdb reprocessed the multiplex PCR reads via MiXCR and lists one record per CDR3 protein. This sample carries roughly 420,000 distinct CDR3 sequences, 12% to 15% of them seen once, and the ten largest clones take approximately 19%. The same data also went into a second study, on T cells in Graves' hyperthyroidism and ophthalmopathy.

This specimen consisted of peripheral blood mononuclear cells (PBMCs), obtained at new diagnosis, from a patient treated with antithyroid drugs. Receptors were obtained from a woman aged 50 to 60 with Graves disease.

This clonotype was recorded many times. The chain couples TRBV18 to TRBJ2-1, with D maybe TRBD2 (6 bases). Trimming cost V 3 bases and J 1 base, with 13 bases left between them. In germline, CDR1 is KGHSH, CDR2 LQKENI. The CDR3 is 16 amino acids. The CDR3 reads CASSPPEGRSYNEQFF. The CDR3 DNA is TGTGCCAGCTCACCCCCGGAGGGCCGGTCCTACAATGAGCAGTTCTTC.

There are many counts of this clonotype. The J gene is TRBJ2-1, the V gene TRBV12-3 or TRBV12-4; tentatively, D is TRBD2 (6 bases). There are 15 residues in the CDR3. Deletions cut 1 base from V and 2 bases from J, with 9 bases between. This CDR3 reads CASSLGRAAYNEQFF. CDR3 in DNA: TGTGCCAGCAGTTTAGGGAGGGCGGCCTACAATGAGCAGTTCTTC.

This clonotype was observed many times. The chain joins TRBV6-2 or TRBV6-3 to TRBJ1-4; possible D gene TRBD1, 6 bases. The V gene lost 5 bases and the J gene lost 8 bases, with 18 bases spanning the gap. The CDR3 is made up of 15 amino acids. The germline gives CDR1 MNHEY, CDR2 SVGEGT. As DNA, the CDR3 is TGTGCCAGCAGTCTCTCCTTGGGGGCAGGGGAAAAACTGTTTTTT. It is translated as CASSLSLGAGEKLFF.

The sample holds a few counts of this clonotype. J is TRBJ2-7 and V is TRBV7-9; D might be TRBD1 (5 bases). Germline CDR1 SEHNR, CDR2 FQNEAQ (reference sequence). V was trimmed by 5 bases and J by 3 bases, leaving 14 bases between them. The CDR3 totals 14 residues. CDR3 residues: CASSDPPGNYEQYF. The CDR3 nucleotides are TGTGCCAGCAGCGATCCGCCAGGGAACTACGAGCAGTACTTC.

The rearrangement uses TRBV5-1 and TRBJ1-1; 8 nucleotides align to TRBD1. Germline loops: CDR1 SGHRS, CDR2 YFSETQ. V was pared by 4 bases and J by 5 bases, with 16 bases of the junction left unmatched. The CDR3 spans 17 residues. The CDR3 coding sequence is TGCGCCAGCAGCCCGGATCACGGGGCAGGGGGCAAGACTGAAGCTTTCTTT. Its protein is CASSPDHGAGGKTEAFF.

The V and J genes are TRBV5-4 and TRBJ1-1, with 9 bases lining up with TRBD1. The germline gives CDR1 SGHNT, CDR2 YYREEE (reference sequence). With 4 bases clipped from V and 5 bases from J, the junction kept 15 bases outside the gene matches. The CDR3 totals 17 residues. The CDR3 spells CASSKPGQGPKGTEAFF. In DNA, the CDR3 is TGTGCCAGCAGCAAACCGGGACAGGGCCCGAAGGGGACTGAAGCTTTCTTT.

This clonotype was picked up many times. Written as DNA, the CDR3 is TGTGCCATCAGTGGCACTAGCGGCCGCTCCTACAATGAGCAGTTCTTC. Protein product: CAISGTSGRSYNEQFF. The genes are TRBV10-3 and TRBJ2-1, with 8 bases matching TRBD2. The germline V gene has CDR1 ENHRY and CDR2 SYGVKD. There are 16 residues in the CDR3. Germline trimming cut 4 bases from V and 0 bases from J; bases unmatched to any gene: 5.

This clonotype was recorded many times. This chain uses TRBV20-1 with TRBJ1-1; D ambiguous. CDR1 is DFQATT and CDR2 is SNEGSKA in the germline V gene (reference sequence). The CDR3 consists of 12 residues. The germline V and J ends were trimmed by 2 bases and 1 base, with 5 bases remaining between them. CDR3: CSARYQNTEAFF. CDR3 sequence (DNA): TGCAGTGCTAGATATCAGAACACTGAAGCTTTCTTT.

This clonotype was seen at least ten times. The V gene is TRBV2, the J gene TRBJ2-7; TRBD2 aligns across 8 bases. Losses at the gene ends were 7 bases for V and 7 bases for J; bases not matched to a gene: 12. The germline CDR1 and CDR2 sequences are SNHLY and FYNNEI. The CDR3 runs 14 residues. The CDR3 sequence: CASTSQRGRREQYF. CDR3 sequence (DNA): TGTGCCAGCACCTCGCAGCGGGGGCGAAGGGAGCAGTACTTC.

The table lists this clonotype with many counts. This chain joins TRBV24-1 and TRBJ1-5; D unresolved. V was pared by 1 base and J by 2 bases, with 5 bases between. CDR3 length: 14 residues. Germline CDR1 KGHDR, CDR2 SFDVKD. CDR3 in amino acids: CATSDFSRNQPQHF. CDR3 nucleotides: TGTGCCACCAGTGATTTCTCCCGCAATCAGCCCCAGCATTTT.

This clonotype was seen a handful of times. Just one base apart from a much larger clone, this may be a read error. This chain connects TRBV5-8 to TRBJ2-3, with TRBD2 matching 13 bases. This CDR3 is built from 18 residues. The V gene's germline CDR1 is SGHTS and CDR2 YDEGEE. The junction had 6 bases not matched to a gene; V was cut back by 0 bases and J by 2 bases. CDR3 in DNA: TGTGCCAGCAGCTTGGTACTAGCGGGAGGGGAGGACACAGATACGCAGTATTTT. This translates into CASSLVLAGGEDTDTQYF. The variable domain in full, with the rest retrieved from reference TRBV5-8 and TRBJ2-3, is EAGVTQSPTHLIKTRGQQATLRCSPISGHTSVYWYQQALGLGLQFLLWYDEGEERNRGNFPPRFSGRQFPNYSSELNVNALELEDSALYLCASSLVLAGGEDTDTQYFGPGTRLTVL.

Ten or more counts support this clonotype. The chain has TRBV28 and TRBJ2-7; D possibly corresponds to TRBD1 (7 bases). V shed 6 bases and J shed 3 bases, with 18 bases lying between them. The CDR3 covers 15 residues. The germline V gene encodes CDR1 MDHEN and CDR2 SYDVKM. CDR3 coding DNA: TGTGCCAGCAGCCTGAATCAGGGGGGCTACTACGAGCAGTACTTC. Translating gives CASSLNQGGYYEQYF. Together with reference TRBV28 and TRBJ2-7, the CDR3 gives the full variable domain: DVKVTQSSRYLVKRTGEKVFLECVQDMDHENMFWYRQDPGLGLRLIYFSYDVKMKEKGDIPEGYSVSREKKERFSLILESASTNQTSMYLCASSLNQGGYYEQYFGPGTRLTVT.

The CDR3 DNA reads TGCGCCAGCAGCACTAGCGGGAGTGGGGATGAGCAGTTCTTC. Its protein is CASSTSGSGDEQFF. This sequence joins TRBV4-1 and TRBJ2-1, with 11 nucleotides matching TRBD2. The CDR3 runs 14 residues. In germline, CDR1 is MGHRA, CDR2 YSYEKL. V gave up 5 bases and J gave up 8 bases; unmatched junction bases: 5.

The sample holds many counts of this clonotype. The chain has TRBV5-1 and TRBJ2-7, with TRBD1 matching 8 bases. The germline gives CDR1 SGHRS, CDR2 YFSETQ. Trimming removed 0 bases from V and 5 bases from J; junction bases left unmatched: 10. The CDR3 runs 16 residues. In DNA, the CDR3 is TGCGCCAGCAGCTTGGTTTCGACAGGGGTTATGAACGAGCAGTACTTC. It specifies CASSLVSTGVMNEQYF.

On this clonotype itself: A read error is possible here, since a much larger clone lies one base away. The V and J genes are TRBV5-1 and TRBJ2-1; 10 bases agree with TRBD2. The CDR3 loop spans 16 amino acids. In germline, CDR1 is SGHRS, CDR2 YFSETQ. Losses at the gene ends were 1 base for V and 5 bases for J; bases not matched to a gene: 6. The CDR3 loop is CASSLPLAGADNEQFF. CDR3 nucleotides: TGCGCCAGCAGCTTGCCGCTAGCGGGAGCGGACAATGAGCAGTTCTTC.

This clonotype has at least ten counts. J is TRBJ1-2 and V is TRBV30; D gene unclear. The V gene's germline CDR1 is GTSNPN and CDR2 SVGIG (reference sequence). Trimming pared 1 base from V and 8 bases from J, leaving 11 bases between. CDR3 length: 12 residues. The CDR3 bases are TGTGCCTGGAGTGCCATCAAAGACGGCTACACCTTC. Its translation is CAWSAIKDGYTF.

This clonotype occurred a few times. The rearrangement uses TRBV3-1 and TRBJ2-2; 9 bases are a match to TRBD1. This CDR3 is built from 16 residues. The ends lost 4 bases at V and 6 bases at J; junction bases unmatched: 9. Per germline, CDR1 LGHDT and CDR2 YNNKEL (reference sequence). CDR3 region: CASSRWTGDDAGELFF. CDR3 nucleotide sequence: TGTGCCAGCAGCCGCTGGACAGGGGACGACGCCGGGGAGCTGTTTTTT. The full variable domain, with the rest looked up from reference TRBV3-1 and TRBJ2-2, is DTAVSQTPKYLVTQMGNDKSIKCEQNLGHDTMYWYKQDSKKFLKIMFSYNNKELIINETVPNRFSPKSPDKAHLNLHINSLELGDSAVYFCASSRWTGDDAGELFFGEGSRLTVL.

This clonotype was seen a few times. A read error is possible here, since a much larger clone lies one base away. J is TRBJ2-5 and V is TRBV2; a weak D match, TRBD1 (7 bases). CDR1 is SNHLY, CDR2 FYNNEI, per germline. The CDR3 loop spans 13 amino acids. V was cut by 6 bases and J by 7 bases, with 15 bases left in between. Here the CDR3 DNA reads TGTGCCAGCAGCAGACAGGGAGGAGGGACCCAGTACTTC. As protein: CASSRQGGGTQYF.

The V gene is TRBV5-4, the J gene TRBJ1-3, with a possible D match to TRBD1 (5 bases). CDR3 size: 16 residues. Trimming pared 0 bases from V and 0 bases from J, leaving 10 bases between. Looked up from germline, CDR1 is SGHNT and CDR2 is YYREEE (reference sequence). CDR3 in amino acids: CASSLGQTSSGNTIYF. The CDR3, as DNA: TGTGCCAGCAGCTTGGGACAGACGAGCTCTGGAAACACCATATATTTT.